Detailed here is one TCR beta chain. Its specificity is not known. The table came from immunoSEQ multiplex PCR; TCRdb's copy has only in-frame clones and leaves some out. In the table there are approximately 110,000 clones, around 89% of which are singletons. Healthy donors had no documented immune events, such as infections, while sampled. The CDR3 is made up of 12 amino acids. V was clipped by 8 bases and J by 4 bases, with 9 bases between them. CDR1 and CDR2 from the germline V gene are ENHRY and SYGVKD. The data belong to a study of identifying expanded T cells in peripheral blood. Overall study findings and caveats: Approximately two-week clone count variance significantly increased as total template count grew.

V gene TRBV10-3 combines with J gene TRBJ1-5; possible D gene TRBD1, 5 bases. This sequence originates from a person between 18 and 70 years old in good health. Sequenced: blood. The CDR3 bases are TGTGCCATCGGCGGGGGGAATCAGCCCCAGCATTTT. The encoded protein is CAIGGGNQPQHF.